This T cell receptor (beta chain) emerged from a study of long-term antiretroviral therapy in people with HIV. The study's findings and limits: Repertoires with HIV possessed tighter CDR3 length spans than those of controls. Pre-ART clonal expansion yielded clones that dominated the repertoire at all time points. The study found that diversity rose after ART but stayed below transplant donor controls.

Held in samples before DNA extraction were roughly 1-10 million cryopreserved PBMC. Per germline, CDR1 WSHSY and CDR2 SAAADI. The V and J ends lost 3 bases and 3 bases respectively, with 3 bases between them. The CDR3 has 11 amino acids. About this clone: What it recognizes is unknown.

Version v3.0 of the immunoSEQ assay was performed at survey level. Only in-frame clones appear in the TCRdb table, and some are missing; sequencing was by immunoSEQ multiplex PCR. The data contain about 20,000 clones, 80% to 95% of them singletons. The receptor's source is a woman between 50 and 59 years old with HIV. This sequence joins TRBV10-2 and TRBJ2-7, with D uncertain. The sample here was unsorted PBMCs, taken 4.4 years after starting antiretroviral therapy. CDR3 nucleotide sequence: TGCGCCAGCAGTGACGGCTACGAGCAGTACTTC. Protein product: CASSDGYEQYF.